One sample yielded the 17 T cell receptor beta chains listed below, sequenced in a study of blood T cell repertoires in COVID-19. Profiled with immunoSEQ multiplex PCR; TCRdb holds only in-frame clones, not every one. In the table there are tens of thousands of clones, around 90% of which are singletons. What was sequenced was peripheral blood. These receptors were collected from a man in his forties with COVID-19, enrolled during active disease.

This chain uses TRBV2 with TRBJ1-3, with D unclear. V lost 5 bases and J lost 0, with 14 bases in between. The CDR3 totals 16 residues. The germline V gene encodes CDR1 SNHLY and CDR2 FYNNEI. The CDR3 coding sequence is TGTGCCAGCAGTCGCACCCTCTTAGTCTCTGGAAACACCATATATTTT. Protein sequence: CASSRTLLVSGNTIYF.

The chain employs TRBV10-3 and TRBJ2-2, with 11 bases lining up with TRBD2. CDR1 and CDR2 from the germline V gene are ENHRY and SYGVKD. The CDR3 runs 18 residues. The trim removed 3 bases at V and 4 bases at J, leaving 10 bases unmatched. CDR3 coding DNA: TGTGCCATCAGTGAAGGAGAACTAGCGGGGGTAACCACCGGGGAGCTGTTTTTT. Residues: CAISEGELAGVTTGELFF.

The gene calls are TRBV19 and TRBJ1-1, with no clear D. The CDR3 is 12 amino acids. V shed 3 bases and J shed 7 bases, with 9 bases lying between them. The germline CDR1 and CDR2 sequences are LNHDA and SQIVND (reference sequence). The CDR3 protein is CASSMLGDEAFF. Here the CDR3 DNA reads TGTGCCAGTAGTATGCTTGGAGATGAAGCTTTCTTT.

The genes are TRBV14 and TRBJ1-2; possibly TRBD1 for D (5 bases). The germline CDR1 and CDR2 sequences are SGHDN and FVKESK. The V end lost 1 base, the J end lost 8 bases, and 17 bases lay between the germline ends. The CDR3 spans 15 residues. The CDR3 protein is CASSQGVRAPWGYTF. CDR3 DNA sequence: TGTGCCAGCAGCCAAGGTGTCAGGGCTCCTTGGGGCTACACCTTC.

The chain is built from TRBV7-2 and TRBJ2-1; no firm D call. Trimming pared 5 bases from V and 0 bases from J, leaving 11 bases between. Per germline, CDR1 SGHTA and CDR2 FQGNSA. The CDR3 runs 15 residues. The CDR3 DNA is TGTGCCAGCAGCATCTCCCGGAGCTCCTACAATGAGCAGTTCTTC. This sequence encodes CASSISRSSYNEQFF.

V and J are TRBV6-1 and TRBJ2-3; the D gene is possibly TRBD2 (6 bases). CDR3 size: 15 residues. Germline CDR1 MNHNS, CDR2 SASEGT. Trimming stripped 0 bases from V and 8 bases from J, with 15 bases between. In DNA, the CDR3 is TGTGCCAGCAGTGAAGCGCTTCGGGGGTCAGGTACGCAGTATTTT. Its protein is CASSEALRGSGTQYF.

This chain links TRBV7-3 with TRBJ2-7, with D possibly TRBD2 on 6 matching bases. The V end was cut by 2 bases, the J end by 2 bases, with 7 bases between. The CDR3 extends over 13 amino acids. Germline V lookup: CDR1 SGHTA, CDR2 FQGTGA. CDR3 sequence reads: CASSLGGTYEQYF. Here the CDR3 DNA reads TGTGCCAGCAGCTTAGGAGGGACCTACGAGCAGTACTTC. Looking up the rest from reference TRBV7-3 and TRBJ2-7 gives the full variable domain: GAGVSQTPSNKVTEKGKYVELRCDPISGHTALYWYRQSLGQGPEFLIYFQGTGAADDSGLPNDRFFAVRPEGSVSTLKIQRTERGDSAVYLCASSLGGTYEQYFGPGTRLTVT.

V and J are TRBV11-3 and TRBJ1-1, with a possible D match to TRBD1 (6 bases). Germline V gene sequence: CDR1 SGHNT, CDR2 YENEEA. Trimming pared 5 bases from V and 1 base from J, leaving 14 bases between. The CDR3 extends over 15 amino acids. This CDR3 is CASSRTDGANTEAFF. CDR3 bases: TGTGCCAGCAGCCGGACAGACGGAGCGAACACTGAAGCTTTCTTT.

This sequence joins TRBV2 and TRBJ1-5; TRBD1 matches 7 bases. The CDR3 totals 15 residues. Germline CDR1 SNHLY, CDR2 FYNNEI. V lost 1 base, J lost 7 bases, and 7 bases stayed unmatched. The CDR3 here is CASSEGQGKEQPQHF. DNA for the CDR3: TGTGCCAGCAGTGAAGGACAGGGCAAGGAACAGCCCCAGCATTTT.

The chain recombines TRBV27 with TRBJ2-1, with D tentatively TRBD2 (5 bases). The CDR3 runs to 14 residues. Germline V gene lookup returns CDR1 MNHEY and CDR2 SMNVEV (reference sequence). The germline V and J ends were trimmed by 4 bases and 2 bases, with 9 bases remaining between them. The CDR3: CASSYDYPYNEQFF. CDR3 bases: TGTGCCAGCAGTTACGACTACCCCTACAATGAGCAGTTCTTC.

This clone was observed a single time. The chain combines TRBV5-1 with TRBJ2-3; 7 positions match TRBD1. Unmatched junction bases numbered 3, after V lost 2 bases and J lost 0 bases. The germline V gene encodes CDR1 SGHRS and CDR2 YFSETQ. The CDR3 has 15 amino acids. In nucleotides, the CDR3 is TGCGCCAGCAGCTTAGGGGGACAGAGCACAGATACGCAGTATTTT. It specifies CASSLGGQSTDTQYF.

V and J are TRBV7-8 and TRBJ2-5; 7 nucleotides align to TRBD1. The V segment lost 5 bases and the J segment 4 bases; nucleotides outside the gene matches: 4. The V gene's germline CDR1 is SGHVS and CDR2 FQNEAQ. This CDR3 is 13 amino acids long. The CDR3 coding sequence is TGTGCCAGCAGCCCAGCAGGGGGAGAGACCCAGTACTTC. This encodes CASSPAGGETQYF.

The chain combines TRBV5-8 with TRBJ1-4, with TRBD1 matching 10 bases. The germline V gene has CDR1 SGHTS and CDR2 YDEGEE. The CDR3 covers 17 residues. The V and J ends lost 1 base and 8 bases, in that order; junction bases with no gene match: 11. CDR3 bases: TGTGCCAGCAGCTTGTCCCGGGACAGGGGCCCGCGGGAAAAACTGTTTTTT. This gives the protein CASSLSRDRGPREKLFF.

The gene calls are TRBV7-6 and TRBJ2-1, with 9 bases aligning to TRBD1. The CDR3 extends over 14 amino acids. V lost 4 bases, J lost 7 bases, and 5 bases stayed unmatched. From germline, CDR1 is SGHVS and CDR2 FNYEAQ. The CDR3 protein is CASSSGQGRNEQFF. For the CDR3, the DNA is TGTGCCAGCAGCTCGGGACAGGGAAGAAATGAGCAGTTCTTC.

The chain employs TRBV11-2 and TRBJ1-4; a possible D gene is TRBD1 (5 bases). The germline V gene has CDR1 SGHAT and CDR2 FQNNGV. Trimming pared 0 bases from V and 8 bases from J, leaving 16 bases between. The CDR3 loop spans 16 amino acids. The chain's CDR3 is CASSLDPGARGEKLFF. CDR3 in DNA: TGTGCCAGCAGCTTAGACCCGGGCGCCCGGGGGGAAAAACTGTTTTTT.

This sequence joins TRBV4-1 and TRBJ2-5, with D possibly TRBD1 on 5 matching bases. V was shortened by 0 bases and J by 1 base, with 9 bases between the two germline ends. The CDR3 sequence is 15 residues long. The V gene's germline CDR1 is MGHRA and CDR2 YSYEKL. CDR3 sequence: CASSQDGHSQETQYF. The CDR3 DNA reads as TGCGCCAGCAGCCAAGACGGACACTCCCAAGAGACCCAGTACTTC.

V gene TRBV19 combines with J gene TRBJ1-1, with D perhaps TRBD1 (5 bases). CDR1 and CDR2 (germline): LNHDA, SQIVND (reference sequence). Trimming stripped 7 bases from V and 1 base from J, with 13 bases between. CDR3 length equals 14 residues. The CDR3 nucleotides read TGTGCCAGTAAGGTCGGACATACGAACACTGAAGCTTTCTTT. Translating it yields CASKVGHTNTEAFF.